These 29 T cell receptor beta chains were sequenced from one sample in a study of blood T cell repertoires in COVID-19. Profiling relied on immunoSEQ multiplex PCR, and the TCRdb table lists in-frame clones only, not all of them. The repertoire has approximately 120,000 clones, over 55% of them found once; the top ten carry roughly 2%. The sequenced material came from peripheral blood. These TCRs come from an older woman with acute or convalescent COVID-19.

This sequence joins TRBV5-6 and TRBJ1-2; perhaps TRBD1 as D (5 bases). The germline V gene has CDR1 SGHDT and CDR2 YYEEEE. The ends were cut back, 2 bases at V and 5 bases at J, with 22 bases in the middle. The CDR3 is 17 amino acids. CDR3 region: CASSFGSGLIGGYGYTF. The CDR3 nucleotides are TGTGCCAGCAGCTTTGGCTCCGGGCTAATCGGGGGGTATGGCTACACCTTC.

The chain links TRBV28 to TRBJ2-7; D might be TRBD1 (6 bases). The CDR3 has 15 residues. Germline V gives CDR1 MDHEN, CDR2 SYDVKM. V dropped 5 bases and J dropped 5 bases, with 19 bases sitting between them. CDR3 residues: CASSTPTLRGNEQYF. DNA of the CDR3: TGTGCCAGCAGTACACCAACCCTCAGGGGTAACGAGCAGTACTTC.

The gene calls are TRBV5-5 and TRBJ1-4; 10 bases map to TRBD1. The CDR3 runs to 14 residues. The germline gives CDR1 SGHKS, CDR2 YYEKEE (reference sequence). Trimming cost V 3 bases and J 8 bases; bases outside gene matches: 4. CDR3 coding DNA: TGTGCCAGCAGCTGGGACAGGGGAGCCGAAAAACTGTTTTTT. Translation gives CASSWDRGAEKLFF. Full variable domain (rest looked up from reference TRBV5-5 and TRBJ1-4): DAGVTQSPTHLIKTRGQQVTLRCSPISGHKSVSWYQQVLGQGPQFIFQYYEKEERGRGNFPDRFSARQFPNYSSELNVNALLLGDSALYLCASSWDRGAEKLFFGSGTQLSVL.

The sample holds a few counts of this clone. V and J are TRBV7-2 and TRBJ2-7, with 13 nucleotides matching TRBD2. The J segment lost 2 bases and the V segment lost 3 bases, leaving 1 base of the junction unmatched. Germline CDR1 SGHTA, CDR2 FQGNSA. This CDR3 is built from 15 residues. The CDR3 DNA reads as TGTGCCAGCAGCTTTACTAGCGGGGGGGCCTACGAGCAGTACTTC. Translated: CASSFTSGGAYEQYF.

There are a few counts of this clone. The genes are TRBV3-1 (or the pseudogene TRBV3-2) and TRBJ1-1; 7 nucleotides match TRBD1. Germline CDR1 reads LGHDT; CDR2 reads YNNKEL (reference sequence). The CDR3 contains 18 residues. V lost 0 bases to trimming and J lost 1 base; unmatched junction nucleotides: 11. The CDR3 region is CASSQEYQRDSSNTEAFF. The CDR3 DNA follows: TGTGCCAGCAGCCAAGAGTATCAACGGGACAGCTCGAACACTGAAGCTTTCTTT.

This clone was detected only a few times. The chain carries TRBV5-1 and TRBJ2-1, with D possibly being TRBD2 (7 bases). This CDR3 region has 13 residues. Germline-derived CDR1 and CDR2 are SGHRS and YFSETQ. V lost 1 base to trimming and J lost 8 bases, with 10 bases between them. CDR3 bases: TGCGCCAGCAGCTTGACCGGGGGGCATGAGCAGTTCTTC. It specifies CASSLTGGHEQFF. Full variable domain (missing parts from reference TRBV5-1 and TRBJ2-1): KAGVTQTPRYLIKTRGQQVTLSCSPISGHRSVSWYQQTPGQGLQFLFEYFSETQRNKGNFPGRFSGRQFSNSRSEMNVSTLELGDSALYLCASSLTGGHEQFFGPGTRLTVL.

This clone was counted between two and nine times. The V gene is TRBV21-1, the J gene TRBJ2-1; TRBD2, the table's D call, lacks a check against the DNA. TRBV21-1 is labeled a pseudogene. The CDR3 totals 18 residues. CDR3 in amino acids: CASSPKGLKREWVNEQFF. The CDR3 DNA is TGTGCCAGCAGTCCAAAGGGCCTAAAGCGGGAGTGGGTCAATGAGCAGTTCTTC.

This clone has a handful of counts. The chain recombines TRBV3-1 (or the pseudogene TRBV3-2) with TRBJ2-1; 7 bases fit TRBD2. This CDR3 contains 13 residues. The V segment lost 1 base and the J segment 10 bases; nucleotides outside the gene matches: 4. Germline CDR1 and CDR2: LGHDT and YNNKEL (reference sequence). The CDR3 region is CASSQVELAEQFF. The CDR3 DNA reads TGTGCCAGCAGCCAAGTAGAACTAGCGGAGCAGTTCTTC.

This clone was counted between two and nine times. CDR3 in DNA: TGTGCCAGCAGCCCGCAGCGGGGGAGAAATGAGCAGTTCTTC. Amino acids: CASSPQRGRNEQFF. The chain joins TRBV7-2 to TRBJ2-1; TRBD2 agrees at 8 bases. The ends lost 5 bases at V and 7 bases at J; junction bases unmatched: 7. The germline V gene has CDR1 SGHTA and CDR2 FQGNSA. The CDR3 is 14 amino acids. The entire variable domain, with the rest obtained from reference TRBV7-2 and TRBJ2-1, is as follows: GAGVSQSPSNKVTEKGKDVELRCDPISGHTALYWYRQSLGQGLEFLIYFQGNSAPDKSGLPSDRFSAERTGGSVSTLTIQRTQQEDSAVYLCASSPQRGRNEQFFGPGTRLTVL.

The chain employs TRBV4-3 and TRBJ2-2; perhaps TRBD2 as D (6 bases). The CDR3 is 13 amino acids. Germline-derived CDR1 and CDR2 are LGHNA and YSLEER. The V end was cut by 8 bases, the J end by 2 bases, with 9 bases between. The CDR3 DNA follows: TGCGCCAGCGGGGGGATCAACACCGGGGAGCTGTTTTTT. It codes for CASGGINTGELFF.

The rearrangement uses TRBV15 and TRBJ1-5, with D maybe TRBD1 (6 bases). Trimming stripped 5 bases from V and 4 bases from J, with 12 bases between. The V gene's germline CDR1 is LNHNV and CDR2 YYDKDF (reference sequence). This CDR3 has 14 residues. The chain's CDR3 is CATSAEGENQPQHF. CDR3 coding DNA: TGTGCCACCAGCGCCGAGGGGGAAAATCAGCCCCAGCATTTT.

The chain combines TRBV27 with TRBJ2-7, with D maybe TRBD1 (6 bases). Per the germline V gene, CDR1 is MNHEY and CDR2 is SMNVEV (reference sequence). Deletions cut 4 bases from V and 0 bases from J, with 16 bases between. CDR3 size: 16 residues. The CDR3: CASSWGRGRLSYEQYF. In nucleotides, the CDR3 is TGTGCCAGCAGTTGGGGGCGCGGCAGGCTCTCCTACGAGCAGTACTTC.

This clone has a handful of counts. This chain links TRBV29-1 with TRBJ2-2; TRBD1 matches 8 bases. Germline V gene data show CDR1 as SQVTM and CDR2 as ANQGSEA. The CDR3 covers 14 residues. The J segment lost 2 bases and the V segment lost 7 bases, leaving 6 bases of the junction unmatched. Here the CDR3 reads CSGLTGVNTGELFF. CDR3 sequence (DNA): TGCAGCGGATTGACAGGGGTAAACACCGGGGAGCTGTTTTTT.

V and J are TRBV7-6 and TRBJ2-3, with 7 bases that match TRBD1. Losses at the gene ends were 1 base for V and 1 base for J; bases not matched to a gene: 5. This CDR3 contains 16 residues. Germline V gives CDR1 SGHVS, CDR2 FNYEAQ. CDR3 sequence (DNA): TGTGCCAGCAGCTTAGGACAGGGTAGCGGCACAGATACGCAGTATTTT. Its translation: CASSLGQGSGTDTQYF.

The chain uses TRBV19 and TRBJ1-1, with 7 bases aligning to TRBD1. J gave up 4 bases and V 7 bases, and 9 bases lay outside the gene matches. This CDR3 region has 14 residues. In germline, CDR1 is LNHDA, CDR2 SQIVND (reference sequence). For the CDR3, the DNA is TGTGCCAGTACCCCGACAGGGCCTGGCACTGAAGCTTTCTTT. This codes for CASTPTGPGTEAFF.

The chain couples TRBV3-1 (or the pseudogene TRBV3-2) to TRBJ1-5; 7 positions agree with TRBD1. Trimming at V came to 8 bases and at J to 13 bases, leaving 20 bases not matched to a gene. This CDR3 has 15 residues. Germline CDR1 and CDR2: LGHDT and YNNKEL (reference sequence). DNA of the CDR3: TGTGCCAGCCGAAGGACAGGCGAATGGGTTGGCGTACAGCATTTT. Amino acid sequence: CASRRTGEWVGVQHF.

The rearrangement links TRBV29-1 to TRBJ2-1, with TRBD2 matching 13 bases. This CDR3 has 13 amino acids. The junction had 4 bases not matched to a gene; V was cut back by 7 bases and J by 7 bases. Germline-derived CDR1 and CDR2 are SQVTM and ANQGSEA. The CDR3 sequence: CSGTSGRSNEQFF. For the CDR3, the DNA is TGCAGCGGGACTAGCGGGAGATCGAATGAGCAGTTCTTC.

This chain joins TRBV5-8 and TRBJ1-6; D is perhaps TRBD1 (5 bases). The germline V gene encodes CDR1 SGHTS and CDR2 YDEGEE. Trimming cost V 1 base and J 1 base, with 15 bases left between them. The CDR3 totals 18 residues. In DNA form, the CDR3 reads TGTGCCAGCAGCTTGTGGACGCGGGGACGATCCTATAATTCACCCCTCCACTTT. Protein sequence: CASSLWTRGRSYNSPLHF.

The genes are TRBV5-1 and TRBJ2-5; TRBD1 might be the D (6 bases). Germline V gives CDR1 SGHRS, CDR2 YFSETQ. The CDR3 spans 14 residues. The V and J ends lost 2 bases and 7 bases respectively, with 15 bases between them. CDR3 in DNA: TGCGCCAGCAGCTTAGGGGGAGACGTAGGGACCCAGTACTTC. Residues: CASSLGGDVGTQYF.

The CDR3 reads CASSDGRFSNQPQHF. As DNA, the CDR3 is TGTGCCAGCAGTGATGGCAGGTTTAGCAATCAGCCCCAGCATTTT. The rearrangement uses TRBV6-1 and TRBJ1-5; D is ambiguous. This CDR3 has 15 residues. Germline values: CDR1 MNHNS, CDR2 SASEGT. V was trimmed by 3 bases and J by 0 bases, leaving 9 bases between them.

The J gene is TRBJ2-4, the V gene TRBV5-6, with D perhaps TRBD1 (6 bases). CDR3 size: 14 residues. Germline CDR1 and CDR2: SGHDT and YYEEEE. V was shortened by 0 bases and J by 7 bases, with 11 bases between the two germline ends. In nucleotides, the CDR3 is TGTGCCAGCAGCTTGGGACAGGCATGGAACATTCAGTACTTC. Protein sequence: CASSLGQAWNIQYF.

Many counts were recorded for this clone. The chain has TRBV3-1 (or the pseudogene TRBV3-2) and TRBJ2-7; D is unresolved. V was pared by 1 base and J by 3 bases, with 4 bases between. The length of the CDR3 is 12 residues. Germline V lookup: CDR1 LGHDT, CDR2 YNNKEL (reference sequence). The CDR3 region is CASSQVVYEQYF. The DNA for the CDR3 is TGTGCCAGCAGCCAAGTAGTCTACGAGCAGTACTTC.

J is TRBJ2-5 and V is TRBV5-8; D gene unclear. With 2 bases removed from V and 6 bases from J, the gap between germline ends came to 5 bases. This CDR3 contains 11 residues. The V gene's germline CDR1 is SGHTS and CDR2 YDEGEE. The CDR3 loop is CASSFQKTQYF. The CDR3, as DNA: TGTGCCAGCAGCTTTCAAAAGACCCAGTACTTC.

The gene calls are TRBV7-9 and TRBJ2-7; 7 bases are shared with TRBD1. The V gene's germline CDR1 is SEHNR and CDR2 FQNEAQ (reference sequence). With V trimmed by 5 bases and J by 4 bases, 8 bases remained unmatched. This CDR3 comprises 14 residues. The CDR3 DNA is TGTGCCAGCAGCCCGGACAGGCCCCCATACGAGCAGTACTTC. It codes for CASSPDRPPYEQYF. Full variable domain (missing parts from reference TRBV7-9 and TRBJ2-7): DTGVSQNPRHKITKRGQNVTFRCDPISEHNRLYWYRQTLGQGPEFLTYFQNEAQLEKSRLLSDRFSAERPKGSFSTLEIQRTEQGDSAMYLCASSPDRPPYEQYFGPGTRLTVT.

The chain employs TRBV28 and TRBJ2-3; possible D gene TRBD2, 6 bases. CDR3 length: 16 amino acids. Germline V lookup: CDR1 MDHEN, CDR2 SYDVKM. The V end was cut by 3 bases, the J end by 2 bases, with 15 bases between. CDR3 in DNA: TGTGCCAGCAGTTTCCCTTCGGGGGACCCCACAGATACGCAGTATTTT. It encodes CASSFPSGDPTDTQYF.

This rearrangement joins TRBV12-1 to TRBJ2-5; the D segment call TRBD1 is taken from the table without a DNA check. TRBV12-1 constitutes a pseudogene. This CDR3 is 14 amino acids long. The chain's CDR3 is CASRPRPGQETQYF. The CDR3 DNA reads TGTGCCAGCCGACCTCGTCCAGGACAAGAGACCCAGTACTTC.

The rearrangement links TRBV7-2 to TRBJ2-2; 7 nucleotides align to TRBD2. CDR3 length: 15 residues. After removal of 3 bases from V and 4 bases from J, the junction contained 5 bases not matched to a gene. CDR1 SGHTA and CDR2 FQGNSA come from the germline V gene. DNA of the CDR3: TGTGCCAGCAGCTTTTGGCGCGGGGGCACCGGGGAGCTGTTTTTT. It codes for CASSFWRGGTGELFF.

The chain has TRBV29-1 and TRBJ2-3; TRBD2 aligns across 11 bases. CDR3 length equals 16 residues. Germline V CDR1 and CDR2: SQVTM, ANQGSEA. After removal of 2 bases from V and 0 bases from J, the junction contained 4 bases not matched to a gene. CDR3 sequence (DNA): TGCAGCGTTGAATCTAGCGGGGGGAAAAGCACAGATACGCAGTATTTT. Its protein product is CSVESSGGKSTDTQYF.

Only a few counts were recorded for this clone. The chain employs TRBV21-1 and TRBJ1-5; no DNA check was done on the table's D call, TRBD1. TRBV21-1 is classified as a pseudogene. The CDR3 runs to 14 residues. CDR3 protein: CASTGDRGDQPQHF. The CDR3 nucleotides are TGTGCCAGCACTGGGGACAGGGGAGATCAGCCCCAGCATTTT.